The 2 T cell receptor beta chains reported below all come from one sample, sequenced in a study of T-cell memory formation after mild COVID-19 (dated by TCRdb to about 2021). The library relied on 5' RACE. These reads were obtained on an Illumina NovaSeq 6000. Starting from the raw public reads, TCRdb applied fastp trimming at Q25, assembled clones with MiXCR and retained in-frame beta chains. Identical CDR3 proteins give one entry, which carries the most common genes and DNA. The sample data list a few hundred thousand distinct CDR3 sequences, and just under 20% of these were observed just once. The ten largest make up around 21% of the sample. The specimen was PBMCs or a T cell subset sorted from them (not recorded which). The source is a man between 18 and 35 years old who had mild COVID-19 (a few samples of this study predate the infection). The sample titles of this study are shuffled in the database, so cell type and time point are left out; the donor was told from shared clones.

The V gene is TRBV5-6, the J gene TRBJ2-3; 12 positions agree with TRBD1. J lost 4 bases, V lost 5 bases, and 11 bases had no gene match. The CDR3 covers 17 residues. Germline loops: CDR1 SGHDT, CDR2 YYEEEE. Here the CDR3 reads CASRTVGTGGSPDTQYF. As DNA, the CDR3 is TGTGCCAGCAGGACCGTCGGGACAGGGGGCAGCCCAGATACGCAGTATTTT.

This clonotype was counted only a few times. The V call is TRBV20-1, the J call TRBJ2-1; D might be TRBD1 or TRBD2, each matching 5 bases. Germline loops: CDR1 DFQATT, CDR2 SNEGSKA (reference sequence). The CDR3 is 11 residues long. V dropped 3 bases and J dropped 9 bases, with 9 bases sitting between them. The chain's CDR3 is CSASVGAEQFF. The CDR3 DNA sequence: TGCAGTGCTAGTGTCGGGGCTGAGCAGTTCTTC.